This T cell receptor beta chain was recorded in a study of beta chain features in type 1 diabetes. Reverse transcription of all isolated RNA meant that expressed TCRB transcripts were sequenced. Sequencing of naive, central memory and regulatory T cell samples gave an average of about 3.57 million reads. TCRdb's table, derived via immunoSEQ multiplex PCR, lists solely in-frame clones and lacks some. The sample carries a few hundred thousand clones, approximately 20% recorded once. Whole-study results and caveats: The study found moderately but significantly shorter TCRB CDR3s in all four CD4+ subsets of Type 1 diabetes patients. Fewer junction insertions and more nucleotide deletions appeared in type 1 diabetes patients.

In this sample, this clone turned up a few times. Its antigen remains unknown. CDR1 is SEHNR and CDR2 is FQNEAQ in the germline V gene (reference sequence). The CDR3 spans 13 residues. V shed 5 bases, J shed 7 bases, and the junction held 3 bases outside the gene matches. The sequenced sample was naive CD4+ T cells from blood. This chain uses TRBV7-9 with TRBJ2-4, with 9 bases matching TRBD1. This clonotype was obtained from a woman aged 40 to 50 with type 1 diabetes. CDR3 sequence: CASSLGTGNIQYF. The DNA of the CDR3 is TGTGCCAGCAGCCTCGGGACAGGGAACATTCAGTACTTC.